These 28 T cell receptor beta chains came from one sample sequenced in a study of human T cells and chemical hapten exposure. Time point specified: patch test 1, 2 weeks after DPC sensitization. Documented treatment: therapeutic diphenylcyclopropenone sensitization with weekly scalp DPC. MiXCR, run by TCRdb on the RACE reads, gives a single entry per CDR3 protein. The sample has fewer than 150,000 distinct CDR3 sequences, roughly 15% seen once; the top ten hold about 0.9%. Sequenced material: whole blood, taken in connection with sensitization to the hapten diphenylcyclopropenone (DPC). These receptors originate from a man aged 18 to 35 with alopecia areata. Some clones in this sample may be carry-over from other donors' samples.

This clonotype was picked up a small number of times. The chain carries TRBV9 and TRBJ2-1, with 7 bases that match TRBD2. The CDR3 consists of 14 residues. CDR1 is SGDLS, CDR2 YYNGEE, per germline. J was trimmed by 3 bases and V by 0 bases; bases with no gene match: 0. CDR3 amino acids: CASSVGGGYNEQFF. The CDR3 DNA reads TGTGCCAGCAGCGTAGGCGGGGGCTACAATGAGCAGTTCTTC.

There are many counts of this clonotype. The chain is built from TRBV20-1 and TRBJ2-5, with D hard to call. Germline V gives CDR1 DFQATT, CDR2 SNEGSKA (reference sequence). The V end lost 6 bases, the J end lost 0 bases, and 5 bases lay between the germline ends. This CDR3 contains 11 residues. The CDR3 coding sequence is TGCAGTGCCGAGCACCAAGAGACCCAGTACTTC. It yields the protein CSAEHQETQYF.

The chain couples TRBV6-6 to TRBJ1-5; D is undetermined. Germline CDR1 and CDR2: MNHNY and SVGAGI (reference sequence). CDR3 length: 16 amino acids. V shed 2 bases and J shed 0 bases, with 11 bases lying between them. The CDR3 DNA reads TGTGCCAGCAGTTACCCGGACCTTTATAGCAATCAGCCCCAGCATTTT. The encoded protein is CASSYPDLYSNQPQHF.

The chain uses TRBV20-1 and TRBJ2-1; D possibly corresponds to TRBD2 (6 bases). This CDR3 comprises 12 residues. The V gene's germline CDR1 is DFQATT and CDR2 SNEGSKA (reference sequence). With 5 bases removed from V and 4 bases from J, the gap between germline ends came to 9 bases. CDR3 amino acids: CSALRGYNEQFF. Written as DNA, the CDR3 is TGCAGTGCTTTACGGGGGTACAATGAGCAGTTCTTC.

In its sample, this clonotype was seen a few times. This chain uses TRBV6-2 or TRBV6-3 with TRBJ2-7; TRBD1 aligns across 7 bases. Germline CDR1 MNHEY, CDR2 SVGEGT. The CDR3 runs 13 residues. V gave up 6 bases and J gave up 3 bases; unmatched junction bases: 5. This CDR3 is CASSRTGLYEQYF. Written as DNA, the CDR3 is TGTGCCAGCAGCCGGACAGGACTCTACGAGCAGTACTTC.

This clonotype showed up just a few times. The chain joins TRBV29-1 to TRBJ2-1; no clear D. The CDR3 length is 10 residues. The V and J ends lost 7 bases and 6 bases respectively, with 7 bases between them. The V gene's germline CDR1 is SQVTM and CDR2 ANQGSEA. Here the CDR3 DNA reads TGCAGCGCCGCCCCCAATGAGCAGTTCTTC. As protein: CSAAPNEQFF.

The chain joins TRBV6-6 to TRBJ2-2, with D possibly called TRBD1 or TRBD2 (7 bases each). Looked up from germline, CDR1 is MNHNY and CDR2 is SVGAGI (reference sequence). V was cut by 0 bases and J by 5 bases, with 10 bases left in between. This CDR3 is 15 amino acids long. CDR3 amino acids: CASSYSQGGTGELFF. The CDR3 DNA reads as TGTGCCAGCAGTTACTCCCAGGGGGGGACCGGGGAGCTGTTTTTT.

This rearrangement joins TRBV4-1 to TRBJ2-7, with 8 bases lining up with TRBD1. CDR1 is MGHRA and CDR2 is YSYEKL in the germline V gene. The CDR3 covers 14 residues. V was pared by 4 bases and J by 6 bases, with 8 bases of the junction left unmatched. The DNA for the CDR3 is TGCGCCAGCAGCCCCGGACAGGGAATCAGCGAGCAGTACTTC. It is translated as CASSPGQGISEQYF.

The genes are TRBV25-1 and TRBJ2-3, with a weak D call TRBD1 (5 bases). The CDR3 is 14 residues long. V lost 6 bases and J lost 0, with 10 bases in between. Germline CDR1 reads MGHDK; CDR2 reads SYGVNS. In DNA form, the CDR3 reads TGTGCCAGCAGCACAGGTCTTAGCACAGATACGCAGTATTTT. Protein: CASSTGLSTDTQYF.

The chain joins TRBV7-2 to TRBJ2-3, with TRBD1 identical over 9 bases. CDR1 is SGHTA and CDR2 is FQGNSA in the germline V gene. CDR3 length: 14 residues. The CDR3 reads CATRDRVLSDTQYF. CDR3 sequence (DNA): TGTGCTACCCGGGACAGGGTGTTGTCAGATACGCAGTATTTT.

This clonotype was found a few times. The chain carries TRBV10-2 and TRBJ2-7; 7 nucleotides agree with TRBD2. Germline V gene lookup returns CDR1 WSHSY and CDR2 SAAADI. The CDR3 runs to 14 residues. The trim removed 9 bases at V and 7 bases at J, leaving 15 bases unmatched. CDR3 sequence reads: CASSASGTTGEQYF. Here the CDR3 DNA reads TGCGCCAGTTCCGCTAGCGGAACAACGGGAGAGCAGTACTTC.

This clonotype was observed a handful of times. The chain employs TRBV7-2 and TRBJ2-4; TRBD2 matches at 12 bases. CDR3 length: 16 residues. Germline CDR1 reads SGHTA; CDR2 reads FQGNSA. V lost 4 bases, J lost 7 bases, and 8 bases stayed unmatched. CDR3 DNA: TGTGCCAGCAGCTCCCGGACTAGCGGGGATTCTAACATTCAGTACTTC. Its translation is CASSSRTSGDSNIQYF.

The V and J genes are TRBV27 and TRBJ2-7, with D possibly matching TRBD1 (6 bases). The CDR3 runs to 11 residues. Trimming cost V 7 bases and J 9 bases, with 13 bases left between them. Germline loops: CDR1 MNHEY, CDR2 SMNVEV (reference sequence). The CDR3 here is CASTQGFVQYF. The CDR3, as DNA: TGTGCCAGCACCCAGGGGTTTGTGCAGTACTTC.

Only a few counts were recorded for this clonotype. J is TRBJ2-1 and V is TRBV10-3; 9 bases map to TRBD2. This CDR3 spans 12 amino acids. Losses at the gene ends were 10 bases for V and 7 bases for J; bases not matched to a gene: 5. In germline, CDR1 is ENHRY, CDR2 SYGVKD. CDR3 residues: CATCAGGNEQFF. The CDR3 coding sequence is TGTGCCACCTGTGCGGGGGGGAATGAGCAGTTCTTC.

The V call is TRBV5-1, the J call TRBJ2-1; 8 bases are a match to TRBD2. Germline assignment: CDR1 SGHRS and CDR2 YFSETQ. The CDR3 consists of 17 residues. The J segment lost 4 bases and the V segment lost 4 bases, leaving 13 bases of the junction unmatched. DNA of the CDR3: TGCGCCAGCAGCATGCGTGGGATAGCGGGGCTTTACAATGAGCAGTTCTTC. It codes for CASSMRGIAGLYNEQFF.

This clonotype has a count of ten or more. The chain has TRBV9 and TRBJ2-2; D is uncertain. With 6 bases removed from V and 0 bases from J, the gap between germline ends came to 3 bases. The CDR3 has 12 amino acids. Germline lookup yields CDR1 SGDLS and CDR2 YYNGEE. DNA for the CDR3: TGTGCCAGCACGCCGAACACCGGGGAGCTGTTTTTT. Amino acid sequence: CASTPNTGELFF.

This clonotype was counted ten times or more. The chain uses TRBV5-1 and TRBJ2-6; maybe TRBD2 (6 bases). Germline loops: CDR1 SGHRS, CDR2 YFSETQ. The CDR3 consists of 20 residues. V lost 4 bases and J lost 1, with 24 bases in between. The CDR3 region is CASSPPKRGGETSGANVLTF. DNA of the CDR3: TGCGCCAGCAGCCCCCCGAAAAGAGGCGGGGAGACGTCTGGGGCCAACGTCCTGACTTTC. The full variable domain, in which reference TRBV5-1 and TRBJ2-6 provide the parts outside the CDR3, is KAGVTQTPRYLIKTRGQQVTLSCSPISGHRSVSWYQQTPGQGLQFLFEYFSETQRNKGNFPGRFSGRQFSNSRSEMNVSTLELGDSALYLCASSPPKRGGETSGANVLTFGAGSRLTVL.

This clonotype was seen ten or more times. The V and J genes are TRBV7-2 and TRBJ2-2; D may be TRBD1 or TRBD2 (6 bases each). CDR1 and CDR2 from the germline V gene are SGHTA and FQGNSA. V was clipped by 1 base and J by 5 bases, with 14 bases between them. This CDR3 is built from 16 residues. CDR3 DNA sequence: TGTGCCAGCAGCTTAGTTAGGGGGGCGCTGACCGGGGAGCTGTTTTTT. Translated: CASSLVRGALTGELFF.

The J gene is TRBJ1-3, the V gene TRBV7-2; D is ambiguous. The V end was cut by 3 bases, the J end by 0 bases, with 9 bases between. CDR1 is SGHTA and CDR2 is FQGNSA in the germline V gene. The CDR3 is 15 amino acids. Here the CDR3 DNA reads TGTGCCAGCAGCTTTTTATCCCTCTCTGGAAACACCATATATTTT. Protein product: CASSFLSLSGNTIYF.

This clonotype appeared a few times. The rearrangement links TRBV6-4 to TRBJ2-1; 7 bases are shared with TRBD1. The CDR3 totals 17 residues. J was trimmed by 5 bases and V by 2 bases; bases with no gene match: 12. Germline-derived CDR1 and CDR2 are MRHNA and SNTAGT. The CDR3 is CASSDRGQAGLDNEQFF. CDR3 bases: TGTGCCAGCAGTGACCGTGGACAGGCGGGTTTGGACAATGAGCAGTTCTTC.

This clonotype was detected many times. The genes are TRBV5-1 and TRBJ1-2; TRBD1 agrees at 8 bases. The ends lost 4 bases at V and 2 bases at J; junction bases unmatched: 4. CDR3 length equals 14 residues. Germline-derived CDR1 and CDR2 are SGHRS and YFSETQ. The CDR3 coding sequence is TGCGCCAGCAGCCCCGGACAGGGAAACTATGGCTACACCTTC. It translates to CASSPGQGNYGYTF.

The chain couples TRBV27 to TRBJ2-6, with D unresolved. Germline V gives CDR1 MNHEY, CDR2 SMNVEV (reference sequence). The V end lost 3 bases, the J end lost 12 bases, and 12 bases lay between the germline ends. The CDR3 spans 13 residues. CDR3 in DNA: TGTGCCAGCAGTTTTGGGCGCACGACCGTCCTGACTTTC. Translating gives CASSFGRTTVLTF.

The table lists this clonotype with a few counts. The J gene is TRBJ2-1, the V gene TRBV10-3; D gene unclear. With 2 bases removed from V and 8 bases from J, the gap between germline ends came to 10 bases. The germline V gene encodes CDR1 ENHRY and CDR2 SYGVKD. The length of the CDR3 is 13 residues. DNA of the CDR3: TGTGCCATCAGTGAGCGCCCGAAGGATGAGCAGTTCTTC. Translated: CAISERPKDEQFF.

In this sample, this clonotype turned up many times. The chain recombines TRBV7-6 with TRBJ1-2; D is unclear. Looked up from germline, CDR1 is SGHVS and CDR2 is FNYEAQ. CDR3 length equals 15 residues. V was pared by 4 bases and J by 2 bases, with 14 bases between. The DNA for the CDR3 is TGTGCCAGCAGCTCTTCACCCGATCCAAACTATGGCTACACCTTC. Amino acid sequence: CASSSSPDPNYGYTF.

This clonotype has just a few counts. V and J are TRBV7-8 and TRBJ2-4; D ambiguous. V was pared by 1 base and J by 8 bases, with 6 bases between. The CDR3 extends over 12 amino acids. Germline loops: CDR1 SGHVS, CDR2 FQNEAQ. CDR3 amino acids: CASSLGRDIQYF. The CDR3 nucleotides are TGTGCCAGCAGCTTAGGCCGAGACATTCAGTACTTC.

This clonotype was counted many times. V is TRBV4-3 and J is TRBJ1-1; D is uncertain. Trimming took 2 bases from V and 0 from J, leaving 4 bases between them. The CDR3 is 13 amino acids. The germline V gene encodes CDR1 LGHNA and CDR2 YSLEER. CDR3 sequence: CASSQTLNTEAFF. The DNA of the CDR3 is TGCGCCAGCAGCCAAACCCTGAACACTGAAGCTTTCTTT.

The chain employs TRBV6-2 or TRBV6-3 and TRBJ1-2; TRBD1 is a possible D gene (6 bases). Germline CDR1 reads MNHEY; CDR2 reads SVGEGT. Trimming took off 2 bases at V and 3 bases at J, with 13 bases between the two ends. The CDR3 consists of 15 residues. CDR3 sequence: CASSYETGDYYGYTF. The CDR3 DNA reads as TGTGCCAGCAGTTACGAGACAGGTGATTACTATGGCTACACCTTC.

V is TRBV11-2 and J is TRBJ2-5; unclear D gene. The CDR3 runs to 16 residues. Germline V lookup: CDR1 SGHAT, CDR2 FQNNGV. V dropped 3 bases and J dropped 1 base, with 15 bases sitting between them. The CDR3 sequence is CASSFPEPMFQETQYF. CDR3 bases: TGTGCCAGCAGCTTTCCAGAACCAATGTTCCAAGAGACCCAGTACTTC. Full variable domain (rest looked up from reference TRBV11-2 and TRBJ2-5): EAGVAQSPRYKIIEKRQSVAFWCNPISGHATLYWYQQILGQGPKLLIQFQNNGVVDDSQLPKDRFSAERLKGVDSTLKIQPAKLEDSAVYLCASSFPEPMFQETQYFGPGTRLLVL.